Presented here are 20 T cell receptor beta chains from one specimen sequenced in a study of blood T cell repertoires in COVID-19. Using immunoSEQ multiplex PCR, the repertoire was profiled, and TCRdb retains in-frame clones only, with some absent. This sample has 300,000 to 400,000 clones, with roughly 90% found just once. The material sequenced was peripheral blood. The receptors originated from a woman in her 70s with COVID-19, enrolled during active disease.

This rearrangement joins TRBV3-1 (or the pseudogene TRBV3-2) to TRBJ1-2; D ambiguous. CDR1 and CDR2 from the germline V gene are LGHDT and YNNKEL (reference sequence). This CDR3 contains 16 residues. The V and J ends lost 0 bases and 8 bases respectively, with 19 bases between them. The chain's CDR3 is CASSQDLNPNPGGYTF. CDR3 DNA sequence: TGTGCCAGCAGCCAAGATTTAAATCCGAACCCGGGGGGCTACACCTTC.

This clone appeared once. The CDR3 sequence: CASSLGQVYQPQHF. The CDR3 region has the DNA TGTGCCAGCTCACTCGGACAGGTCTATCAGCCCCAGCATTTT. The chain links TRBV18 to TRBJ1-5; 7 bases align to TRBD1. Germline-derived CDR1 and CDR2 are KGHSH and LQKENI. V trimming: 4 bases; J trimming: 5 bases; junction bases outside the gene matches: 5. The CDR3 spans 14 residues.

V and J are TRBV28 and TRBJ2-7; D is possibly TRBD1 (6 bases). V was cut by 5 bases and J by 3 bases, with 17 bases left in between. The CDR3 is made up of 15 amino acids. Germline V gene sequence: CDR1 MDHEN, CDR2 SYDVKM. CDR3 protein: CASSPDRMVYYEQYF. Written as DNA, the CDR3 is TGTGCCAGCAGTCCCGACAGGATGGTCTACTACGAGCAGTACTTC.

V is TRBV7-2 and J is TRBJ2-7; 9 bases agree with TRBD2. V was pared by 1 base and J by 6 bases, with 7 bases of the junction left unmatched. CDR1 is SGHTA, CDR2 FQGNSA, per germline. CDR3 length equals 15 residues. This chain's CDR3 is CASSLDTAGGREQYF. CDR3 bases: TGTGCCAGCAGCTTAGACACGGCGGGGGGGCGCGAGCAGTACTTC. Complete variable domain (other parts from reference TRBV7-2 and TRBJ2-7): GAGVSQSPSNKVTEKGKDVELRCDPISGHTALYWYRQSLGQGLEFLIYFQGNSAPDKSGLPSDRFSAERTGGSVSTLTIQRTQQEDSAVYLCASSLDTAGGREQYFGPGTRLTVT.

V is TRBV10-3 and J is TRBJ1-3; D not certain. The CDR3 spans 12 residues. The germline V gene encodes CDR1 ENHRY and CDR2 SYGVKD. Trimming took 10 bases from V and 0 from J, leaving 7 bases between them. In DNA, the CDR3 is TGTGCCACCGAGAGCTCTGGAAACACCATATATTTT. Translating gives CATESSGNTIYF.

This clone has ten or more counts. The V gene is TRBV10-2, the J gene TRBJ2-5; 8 bases match TRBD2. Germline trimming cut 8 bases from V and 4 bases from J; bases unmatched to any gene: 6. CDR3 length: 13 residues. Germline loops: CDR1 WSHSY, CDR2 SAAADI. The CDR3 region has the DNA TGCGCCAGCTCGGGAGGGGGAGGAGAGACCCAGTACTTC. This translates into CASSGGGGETQYF.

The V gene is TRBV10-3, the J gene TRBJ1-5, with TRBD1 matching over 7 bases. The CDR3 contains 12 residues. Germline CDR1 ENHRY, CDR2 SYGVKD. The CDR3 sequence is CATGQQNQPQHF. The DNA of the CDR3 is TGTGCGACGGGACAGCAAAATCAGCCCCAGCATTTT.

This clone was detected once. The genes are TRBV7-2 and TRBJ2-3; 9 bases are shared with TRBD2. Germline CDR1 reads SGHTA; CDR2 reads FQGNSA. The V segment lost 5 bases and the J segment 2 bases; nucleotides outside the gene matches: 8. The CDR3 has 16 amino acids. CDR3 in amino acids: CASSPPASGVTDTQYF. The CDR3 region has the DNA TGTGCCAGCAGCCCCCCCGCTAGCGGGGTCACAGATACGCAGTATTTT.

The chain couples TRBV6-2 or TRBV6-3 to TRBJ1-3; the match to TRBD1 covers 10 bases. V shed 5 bases, J shed 3 bases, and the junction held 10 bases outside the gene matches. The CDR3 length is 17 residues. From germline, CDR1 is MNHEY and CDR2 SVGEGT. CDR3 in DNA: TGTGCCAGCAGTCGGGACAGGGGCCCAGTCCGTGGAAACACCATATATTTT. As protein: CASSRDRGPVRGNTIYF.

With respect to this clone: The sample contains more than one DNA sequence encoding this CDR3. This chain uses TRBV3-1 (or the pseudogene TRBV3-2) with TRBJ1-1; the D is unclear. Germline-derived CDR1 and CDR2 are LGHDT and YNNKEL (reference sequence). CDR3 size: 14 residues. Trimming left V 1 base short and J 5 bases short, with 11 bases between. The CDR3 region is CASSQVGGNTEAFF. The CDR3 bases are TGTGCCAGCAGCCAAGTCGGAGGGAATACTGAAGCTTTCTTT.

As for this clone: Different DNA sequences within this sample yield the same CDR3. The chain couples TRBV19 to TRBJ2-7, with 10 positions matching TRBD1. CDR3 length equals 14 residues. The V gene end was trimmed by 6 bases and the J gene end by 4 bases; junction bases not matched to a gene: 6. Germline CDR1 and CDR2: LNHDA and SQIVND (reference sequence). As DNA, the CDR3 is TGTGCCAGTAGCCCCGGGACAGGGGTTTACGAGCAGTACTTC. It codes for CASSPGTGVYEQYF.

This chain links TRBV20-1 with TRBJ2-3; 8 bases are a match to TRBD2. J lost 1 base, V lost 3 bases, and 6 bases had no gene match. The CDR3 spans 15 residues. CDR1 is DFQATT, CDR2 SNEGSKA, per germline (reference sequence). CDR3 nucleotides: TGCAGTGCTAGTCTGGTTAGCGGGGGCACAGATACGCAGTATTTT. It codes for CSASLVSGGTDTQYF.

As concerns this clone: Other nucleotide sequences in the sample specify the same CDR3. CDR3 nucleotide sequence: TGTGCCAGCAGTGCCTTAGCGGGGGGGCCGACAGATACGCAGTATTTT. As protein: CASSALAGGPTDTQYF. The V call is TRBV2, the J call TRBJ2-3; TRBD2 matches 11 bases. CDR3 size: 16 residues. Per the germline V gene, CDR1 is SNHLY and CDR2 is FYNNEI. The junction had 6 bases not matched to a gene; V was cut back by 4 bases and J by 3 bases.

The V call is TRBV30, the J call TRBJ1-1; no clear D gene. Germline V CDR1 and CDR2: GTSNPN, SVGIG (reference sequence). The germline V and J ends were trimmed by 4 bases and 7 bases, with 7 bases remaining between them. The CDR3 loop spans 10 amino acids. The CDR3 nucleotides read TGTGCCTGGAATCACGGTGAAGCTTTCTTT. This translates into CAWNHGEAFF.

CDR3 sequence reads: CASSLADRMNTEAFF. CDR3 coding DNA: TGTGCCAGCAGCTTAGCTGACAGGATGAACACTGAAGCTTTCTTT. The chain has TRBV11-2 and TRBJ1-1; a weak D match, TRBD1 (6 bases). Germline V gives CDR1 SGHAT, CDR2 FQNNGV. The V and J ends lost 1 base and 0 bases respectively, with 9 bases between them. The CDR3 sequence is 15 residues long.

The chain has TRBV10-3 and TRBJ1-6, with TRBD1 matching over 7 bases. CDR1 and CDR2 from the germline V gene are ENHRY and SYGVKD. The trim removed 6 bases at V and 7 bases at J, leaving 6 bases unmatched. This CDR3 comprises 14 residues. The CDR3 region has the DNA TGTGCCATCAGCCCCGGGACAGACAATTCACCCCTCCACTTT. It specifies CAISPGTDNSPLHF.

The chain carries TRBV11-2 and TRBJ2-3; a possible D gene is TRBD1 (6 bases). CDR1 is SGHAT, CDR2 FQNNGV, per germline. The CDR3 spans 17 residues. Trimming took off 4 bases at V and 3 bases at J, with 20 bases between the two ends. The DNA for the CDR3 is TGTGCCAGCAGCTCATCTGGGACACCTTGGGGGACAGATACGCAGTATTTT. Protein: CASSSSGTPWGTDTQYF.

J is TRBJ1-1 and V is TRBV6-5, with TRBD1 as a possible D gene (6 bases). Per germline, CDR1 MNHEY and CDR2 SVGAGI. CDR3 length: 14 residues. V was clipped by 5 bases and J by 3 bases, with 13 bases between them. CDR3 DNA sequence: TGTGCCAGCAGTCCCCGACAGGACCACACTGAAGCTTTCTTT. Protein product: CASSPRQDHTEAFF.

This chain links TRBV5-1 with TRBJ1-6, with unresolved D. Germline V gene data show CDR1 as SGHRS and CDR2 as YFSETQ. The V and J ends lost 4 bases and 7 bases respectively, with 15 bases between them. The CDR3 covers 15 residues. CDR3: CASSGTTGSNSPLHF. DNA for the CDR3: TGCGCCAGCAGCGGAACTACGGGATCCAATTCACCCCTCCACTTT.

The chain links TRBV30 to TRBJ1-2, with TRBD1 matching over 7 bases. Germline loops: CDR1 GTSNPN, CDR2 SVGIG (reference sequence). The CDR3 is 14 residues long. The V and J ends lost 4 bases and 2 bases, in that order; junction bases with no gene match: 7. CDR3 amino acids: CAWTTGARNYGYTF. CDR3 DNA: TGTGCCTGGACTACAGGGGCTAGAAACTATGGCTACACCTTC.